This TCR beta chain appears in the sequencing data of a study of cytomegalovirus exposure and HLA in healthy donors. Whole-study findings and limits: First-cohort TCR clusters tended to co-occur in the 130 or so validation repertoires, a later analysis found. In vitro assays verified that three CMV-associated chains recognized CMV antigens specifically. Rare TCR sequences predominated, though certain public TCRs were found in many donors.

Trimming at V came to 4 bases and at J to 2 bases, leaving 8 bases not matched to a gene. Germline values: CDR1 MGHRA, CDR2 YSYEKL. The CDR3 has 15 residues. It was the roughly 130-subject validation cohort, separate from the roughly 700-subject first cohort, to which the donors belonged. In regard to this clone: Its antigen is undetermined.

Profiled with immunoSEQ multiplex PCR; TCRdb holds only in-frame clones, not every one. This sample has some 68,000 clones, with around 95% found just once. This receptor was obtained from a man aged 18 to 30 in good health and CMV-seronegative. The V call is TRBV4-1, the J call TRBJ2-7, with 7 bases aligning to TRBD1. Sequencing was carried out using PBMCs. This CDR3 is CASSLETGFAYEQYF. The CDR3 DNA follows: TGCGCCAGCAGCCTTGAGACAGGGTTCGCCTACGAGCAGTACTTC.